The 13 T cell receptor beta chains below were found in one sample sequenced in a study of blood T cell repertoires in COVID-19. Some clones are missing from TCRdb's copy, which holds only in-frame ones; the method was immunoSEQ multiplex PCR. Seen here are 250,000 to 350,000 clones, 70% to 90% observed once, and the top ten hold over 5%. What was sequenced was peripheral blood. Receptors were obtained from a woman aged 45-60 years with COVID-19, enrolled during active disease.

This chain joins TRBV18 and TRBJ1-2; TRBD1 is a possible D gene (6 bases). The germline V and J ends were trimmed by 4 bases and 2 bases, with 8 bases remaining between them. The CDR3 length is 13 residues. Germline V gene sequence: CDR1 KGHSH, CDR2 LQKENI. Here the CDR3 reads CASSRDINYGYTF. The CDR3 DNA sequence: TGTGCCAGCTCACGGGACATAAACTATGGCTACACCTTC.

The rearrangement links TRBV30 to TRBJ2-3; D gene uncertain. The length of the CDR3 is 12 residues. Trimming took off 0 bases at V and 6 bases at J, with 7 bases between the two ends. Germline V gene sequence: CDR1 GTSNPN, CDR2 SVGIG (reference sequence). CDR3 DNA: TGTGCCTGGAGTGTTGAAGCTGATACGCAGTATTTT. Residues: CAWSVEADTQYF.

V usage is TRBV4-2 and J usage is TRBJ2-1, with 10 bases that match TRBD2. Per the germline V gene, CDR1 is LGHNA and CDR2 is YNFKEQ. J lost 4 bases, V lost 0 bases, and 3 bases had no gene match. The CDR3 loop spans 16 amino acids. The CDR3 loop reads CASSQDGTSAYNEQFF. The CDR3 region has the DNA TGTGCCAGCAGCCAAGACGGGACTAGCGCGTACAATGAGCAGTTCTTC.

The J gene is TRBJ2-3, the V gene TRBV28; D possibly corresponds to TRBD1 (5 bases). The CDR3 covers 12 residues. Germline-derived CDR1 and CDR2 are MDHEN and SYDVKM. The V gene lost 1 base and the J gene lost 14 bases, with 13 bases spanning the gap. The DNA of the CDR3 is TGTGCCAGCAGTTTATCCCAGGGTCGCATGTATTTT. This codes for CASSLSQGRMYF. Drawing the rest from reference TRBV28 and TRBJ2-3, the complete variable domain is DVKVTQSSRYLVKRTGEKVFLECVQDMDHENMFWYRQDPGLGLRLIYFSYDVKMKEKGDIPEGYSVSREKKERFSLILESASTNQTSMYLCASSLSQGRMYFGPGTRLTVL.

The chain links TRBV24-1 to TRBJ1-2; the D gene is possibly TRBD1 (6 bases). Trimming took 4 bases from V and 4 from J, leaving 18 bases between them. This CDR3 is built from 16 residues. In germline, CDR1 is KGHDR, CDR2 SFDVKD. CDR3 sequence reads: CATSDSRLGGGYGYTF. As DNA, the CDR3 is TGTGCCACCAGTGACTCACGATTAGGGGGGGGCTATGGCTACACCTTC.

This rearrangement joins TRBV27 to TRBJ1-4, with a possible D match to TRBD1 (5 bases). The CDR3 extends over 16 amino acids. The ends were cut back, 0 bases at V and 8 bases at J, with 16 bases in the middle. Germline V CDR1 and CDR2: MNHEY, SMNVEV (reference sequence). The CDR3 is CASSLSLMGPFEKLFF. The CDR3 DNA sequence: TGTGCCAGCAGTTTATCTCTGATGGGGCCCTTCGAAAAACTGTTTTTT.

The chain recombines TRBV7-2 with TRBJ1-5; the D is unclear. Germline loops: CDR1 SGHTA, CDR2 FQGNSA. The CDR3 is 17 amino acids. V shed 0 bases and J shed 1 base, with 13 bases lying between them. The CDR3 sequence: CASSLAAAIPSNQPQHF. In nucleotides, the CDR3 is TGTGCCAGCAGCTTAGCGGCTGCAATCCCCAGCAATCAGCCCCAGCATTTT.

J is TRBJ1-1 and V is TRBV5-1; D not resolved. CDR1 is SGHRS and CDR2 is YFSETQ in the germline V gene. The CDR3 extends over 13 amino acids. The V end was cut by 4 bases, the J end by 5 bases, with 12 bases between. The CDR3 nucleotides read TGCGCCAGCAGCGACGCTCCGGGAACTGAAGCTTTCTTT. This translates into CASSDAPGTEAFF.

The chain employs TRBV4-3 and TRBJ2-3; no clear D. Germline-derived CDR1 and CDR2 are LGHNA and YSLEER. The CDR3 runs to 15 residues. V lost 1 base, J lost 4 bases, and 12 bases lay in between. CDR3 bases: TGCGCCAGCAGCCAAGGTTTTGAGTCCCCAGATACGCAGTATTTT. Translated, it gives CASSQGFESPDTQYF.

This clone was counted a single time. The V gene is TRBV19, the J gene TRBJ2-1; 8 bases match TRBD2. V shed 5 bases and J 6 bases; nucleotides not matched to a gene: 12. The CDR3 is 16 amino acids. CDR1 and CDR2 (germline): LNHDA, SQIVND (reference sequence). Here the CDR3 reads CASSDTSGPWANEQFF. In nucleotides, the CDR3 is TGTGCCAGTAGTGACACTAGCGGTCCCTGGGCCAATGAGCAGTTCTTC.

This sequence joins TRBV19 and TRBJ2-1; D is ambiguous. This CDR3 comprises 14 residues. Germline assignment: CDR1 LNHDA and CDR2 SQIVND (reference sequence). V was cut by 4 bases and J by 5 bases, with 12 bases left in between. In DNA, the CDR3 is TGTGCCAGTAGTAGTGGCGGATCTCACAATGAGCAGTTCTTC. Translating gives CASSSGGSHNEQFF.

This clone has only one observation. The chain couples TRBV3-1 (or the pseudogene TRBV3-2) to TRBJ1-4; D possibly corresponds to TRBD1 (6 bases). This CDR3 contains 15 residues. Per the germline V gene, CDR1 is LGHDT and CDR2 is YNNKEL (reference sequence). V was shortened by 0 bases and J by 7 bases, with 12 bases between the two germline ends. In nucleotides, the CDR3 is TGTGCCAGCAGCCAAGATGGGACAAGGGCTGAAAAACTGTTTTTT. It encodes CASSQDGTRAEKLFF.

This clone showed up just a few times. The V call is TRBV30, the J call TRBJ1-1; weak D call: TRBD1 (6 bases). The CDR3 contains 16 residues. Germline CDR1 and CDR2: GTSNPN and SVGIG (reference sequence). V was shortened by 2 bases and J by 4 bases, with 20 bases between the two germline ends. DNA for the CDR3: TGTGCCTGGAGTTCCAAAACAGGGATGGTGAGCACTGAAGCTTTCTTT. It translates to CAWSSKTGMVSTEAFF.